This TCR beta chain was identified during a study of blood T cell repertoires in COVID-19. Only in-frame clones appear in the TCRdb table, and some are missing; sequencing was by immunoSEQ multiplex PCR. Among about 280,000 clones listed, roughly 80% were seen once. This CDR3 is 14 amino acids long. Germline CDR1 MNHEY, CDR2 SVGAGI. The V gene end was trimmed by 7 bases and the J gene end by 3 bases; junction bases not matched to a gene: 9. This rearrangement joins TRBV6-5 to TRBJ2-7; 7 bases line up with TRBD2. The sequenced sample was PBMCs or T cells enriched from blood (not recorded which). This clonotype originated in a middle-aged man who had been exposed to COVID-19. For the CDR3, the DNA is TGTGCCAGCACTTCGGGAGGTGGTTACTACGAGCAGTACTTC. This sequence encodes CASTSGGGYYEQYF.